The following is a T cell receptor beta chain sequence with its context. Its antigen is not identified. The germline CDR1 and CDR2 sequences are DFQATT and SNEGSKA (reference sequence). CDR3 length: 15 residues. The V and J ends lost 3 bases and 0 bases respectively, with 12 bases between them. This sample is part of a study of T-cell memory formation after mild COVID-19. Study at large: Most TCR clusters belonged to a single donor.

Study results and limitations: Clonal second-wave expansions that peaked on day 37 had unconfirmed SARS-CoV-2 specificity. Pre-infection memory carried some responding clones, suggesting that cross-reactive memory joined.

5'RACE primed at constant segments yielded TCR alpha and TCR beta cDNA libraries bearing sample barcodes and UMIs. Each CDR3 protein is one row after TCRdb ran MiXCR on the 5' RACE reads. The table records 450,000 to 700,000 distinct CDR3 sequences, 15% to 20% of them present only once. The sample was PBMCs or a T cell subset sorted from them (not recorded which). The clonotype originates from an adult woman who had mild COVID-19 (a few samples of this study predate the infection). Cell type and time point are not known. The chain is built from TRBV20-1 and TRBJ1-3; D is unclear. The DNA for the CDR3 is TGCAGTGCTAGGGAACCCTCAGGCTCTGGAAACACCATATATTTT. This encodes CSAREPSGSGNTIYF.